This T cell receptor (beta chain) was sequenced in a study of blood T cell repertoires in COVID-19. Overall study: Donors in the United States, Italy and Spain gave samples during acute or convalescent COVID-19. T cells, B-cell-depleted T cells, or PBMCs provided the cDNA or gDNA that served as material.

As handled by the study authors: Using reference gene primer amplification, nucleated cell counts were estimated. Clones were read by immunoSEQ multiplex PCR, and TCRdb kept only the in-frame ones, dropping some. V and J calls and clone size follow that table, whereas D and trimming were derived from the DNA. The table has some 260,000 clones, approximately 86% seen once. This CDR3 contains 15 residues. V lost 2 bases and J lost 0; bases outside the gene matches: 0. Looked up from germline, CDR1 is MNHNY and CDR2 is SVGAGI (reference sequence). The sequence was obtained from a human donor in a cohort sampled during active COVID-19. Sequenced: peripheral blood. The chain links TRBV6-6 to TRBJ1-4; TRBD1 matches 7 bases. CDR3 sequence (DNA): TGTGCCAGCAGTTACCAGGGGGCAACTAATGAAAAACTGTTTTTT. Translation gives CASSYQGATNEKLFF.